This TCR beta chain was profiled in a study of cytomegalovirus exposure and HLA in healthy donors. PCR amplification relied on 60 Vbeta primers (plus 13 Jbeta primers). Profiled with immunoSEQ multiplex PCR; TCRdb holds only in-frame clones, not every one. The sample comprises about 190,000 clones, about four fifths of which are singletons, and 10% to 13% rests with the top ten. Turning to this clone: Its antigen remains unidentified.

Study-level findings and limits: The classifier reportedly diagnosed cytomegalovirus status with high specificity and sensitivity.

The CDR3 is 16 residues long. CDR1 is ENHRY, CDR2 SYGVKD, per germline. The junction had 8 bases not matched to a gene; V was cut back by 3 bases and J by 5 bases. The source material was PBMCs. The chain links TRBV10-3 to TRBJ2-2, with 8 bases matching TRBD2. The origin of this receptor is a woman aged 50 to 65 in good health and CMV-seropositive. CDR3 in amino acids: CAISDPGLGGTGELFF. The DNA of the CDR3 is TGTGCCATCAGTGACCCGGGACTAGGGGGGACCGGGGAGCTGTTTTTT.